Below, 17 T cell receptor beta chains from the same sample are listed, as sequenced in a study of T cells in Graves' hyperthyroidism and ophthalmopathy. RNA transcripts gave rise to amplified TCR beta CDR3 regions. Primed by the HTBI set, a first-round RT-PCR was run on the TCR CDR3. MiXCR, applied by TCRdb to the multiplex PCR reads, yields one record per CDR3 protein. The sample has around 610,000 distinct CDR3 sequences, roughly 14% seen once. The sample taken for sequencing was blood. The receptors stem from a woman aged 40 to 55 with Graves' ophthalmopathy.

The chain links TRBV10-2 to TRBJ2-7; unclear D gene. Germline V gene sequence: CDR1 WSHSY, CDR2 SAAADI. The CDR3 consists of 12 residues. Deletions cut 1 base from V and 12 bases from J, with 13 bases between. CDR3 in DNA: TGCGCCAGCAGTGAGTTGTCCACCCTGGGGTACTTC. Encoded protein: CASSELSTLGYF.

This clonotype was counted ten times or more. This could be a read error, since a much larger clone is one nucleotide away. CDR3 DNA: TGTGCCAGCAGTGAAGTCAACGAGCAGTACTTC. Its translation: CASSEVNEQYF. The chain carries TRBV2 and TRBJ2-7; D uncertain. The CDR3 covers 11 residues. V lost 1 base and J 5 bases, leaving 3 bases between the germline ends. From germline, CDR1 is SNHLY and CDR2 FYNNEI.

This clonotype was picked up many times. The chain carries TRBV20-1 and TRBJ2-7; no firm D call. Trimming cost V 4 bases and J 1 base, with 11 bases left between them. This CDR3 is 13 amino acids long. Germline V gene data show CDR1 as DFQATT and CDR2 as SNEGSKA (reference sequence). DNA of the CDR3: TGCAGTGCTATTGACGTAGGTTCCTACGAGCAGTACTTC. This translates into CSAIDVGSYEQYF.

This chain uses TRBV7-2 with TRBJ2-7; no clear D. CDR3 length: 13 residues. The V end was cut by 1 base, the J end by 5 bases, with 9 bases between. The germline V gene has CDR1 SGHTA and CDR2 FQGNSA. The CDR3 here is CASSLVGSNEQYF. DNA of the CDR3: TGTGCCAGCAGCTTAGTGGGAAGCAACGAGCAGTACTTC.

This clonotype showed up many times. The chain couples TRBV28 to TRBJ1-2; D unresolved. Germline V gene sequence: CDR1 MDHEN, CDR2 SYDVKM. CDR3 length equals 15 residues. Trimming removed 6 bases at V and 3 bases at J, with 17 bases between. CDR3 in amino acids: CASRTYRASDYGYTF. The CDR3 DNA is TGTGCCAGCAGAACCTACCGGGCATCGGACTATGGCTACACCTTC.

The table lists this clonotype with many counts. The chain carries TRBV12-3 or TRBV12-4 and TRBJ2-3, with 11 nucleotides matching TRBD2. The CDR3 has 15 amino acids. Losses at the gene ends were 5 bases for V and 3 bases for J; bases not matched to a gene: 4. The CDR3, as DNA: TGTGCCAGCAGTAATAGCGGGAGGGCGACAGATACGCAGTATTTT. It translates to CASSNSGRATDTQYF.

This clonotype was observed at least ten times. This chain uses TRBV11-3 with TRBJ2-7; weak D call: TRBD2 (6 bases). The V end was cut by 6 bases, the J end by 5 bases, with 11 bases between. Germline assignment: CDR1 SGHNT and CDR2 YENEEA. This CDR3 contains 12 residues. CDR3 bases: TGTGCCAGCAGACACGGCGGGGACGAGCAGTACTTC. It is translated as CASRHGGDEQYF.

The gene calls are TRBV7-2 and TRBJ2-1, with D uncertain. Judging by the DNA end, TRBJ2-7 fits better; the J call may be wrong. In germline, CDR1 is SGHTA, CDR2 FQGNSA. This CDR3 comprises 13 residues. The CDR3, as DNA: TGTGCCAGCTCCGTGAGGTCCTACAATGAGCAGTACTTC. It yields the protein CASSVRSYNEQYF.

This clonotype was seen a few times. As DNA, the CDR3 is TGCGCCAGCAGGACGGCATCCGGACGGGGGGGCGGGGAGCTGTTTTTT. As protein: CASRTASGRGGGELFF. The rearrangement links TRBV4-3 to TRBJ2-2; TRBD2 matches 8 bases. CDR1 and CDR2 (germline): LGHNA, YSLEER. The J segment lost 7 bases and the V segment lost 6 bases, leaving 13 bases of the junction unmatched. The CDR3 covers 16 residues.

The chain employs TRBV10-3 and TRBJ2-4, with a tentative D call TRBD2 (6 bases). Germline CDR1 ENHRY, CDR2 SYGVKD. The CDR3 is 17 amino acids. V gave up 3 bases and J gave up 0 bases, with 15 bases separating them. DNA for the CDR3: TGTGCCATCAGTGATCCGAGGGACTCTCTAGCCAAAAACATTCAGTACTTC. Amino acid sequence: CAISDPRDSLAKNIQYF.

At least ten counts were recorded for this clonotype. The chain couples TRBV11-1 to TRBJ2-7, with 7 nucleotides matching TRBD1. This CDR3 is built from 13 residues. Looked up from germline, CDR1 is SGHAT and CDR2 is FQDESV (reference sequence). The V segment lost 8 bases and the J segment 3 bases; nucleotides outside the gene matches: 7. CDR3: CASGQEYIYEQYF. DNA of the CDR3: TGTGCCAGCGGACAGGAGTACATCTACGAGCAGTACTTC.

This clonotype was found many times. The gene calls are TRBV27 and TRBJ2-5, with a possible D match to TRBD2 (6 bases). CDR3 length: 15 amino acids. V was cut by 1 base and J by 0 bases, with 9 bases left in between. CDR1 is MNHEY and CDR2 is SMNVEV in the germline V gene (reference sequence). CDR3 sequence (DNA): TGTGCCAGCAGTTTATTGGGACTTCACCAAGAGACCCAGTACTTC. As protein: CASSLLGLHQETQYF.

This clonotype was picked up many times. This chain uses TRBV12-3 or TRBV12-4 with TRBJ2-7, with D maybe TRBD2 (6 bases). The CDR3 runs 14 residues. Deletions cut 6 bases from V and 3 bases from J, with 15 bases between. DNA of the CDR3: TGTGCCAGCAGCAACCGGGACTCCCGCTACGAGCAGTACTTC. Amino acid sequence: CASSNRDSRYEQYF.

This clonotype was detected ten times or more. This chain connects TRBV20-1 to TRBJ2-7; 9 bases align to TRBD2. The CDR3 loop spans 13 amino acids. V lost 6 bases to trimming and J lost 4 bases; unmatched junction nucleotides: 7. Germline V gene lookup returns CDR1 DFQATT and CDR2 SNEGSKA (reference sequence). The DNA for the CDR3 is TGCAGTGCGCCGGGTAGCGGGAGATACGAGCAGTACTTC. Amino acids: CSAPGSGRYEQYF.

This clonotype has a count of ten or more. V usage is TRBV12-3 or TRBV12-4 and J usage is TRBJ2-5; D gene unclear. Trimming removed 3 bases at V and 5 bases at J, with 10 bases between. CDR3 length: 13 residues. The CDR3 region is CASSFGRDETQYF. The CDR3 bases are TGTGCCAGCAGTTTCGGACGTGACGAGACCCAGTACTTC.

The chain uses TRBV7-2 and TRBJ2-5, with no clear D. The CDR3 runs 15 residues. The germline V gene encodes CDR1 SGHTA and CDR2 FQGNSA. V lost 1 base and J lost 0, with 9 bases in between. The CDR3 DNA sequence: TGTGCCAGCAGCTTAGGCCCCGGCAACCAAGAGACCCAGTACTTC. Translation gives CASSLGPGNQETQYF.

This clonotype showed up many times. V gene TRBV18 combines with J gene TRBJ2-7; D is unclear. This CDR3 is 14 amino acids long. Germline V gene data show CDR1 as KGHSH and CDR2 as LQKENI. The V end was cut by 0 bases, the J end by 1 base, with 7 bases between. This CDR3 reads CASSPPVPSYEQYF. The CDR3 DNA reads TGTGCCAGCTCACCACCGGTTCCTTCCTACGAGCAGTACTTC.